The 13 T cell receptor beta chains given below trace back to one sample, sequenced in a study of T cells in localized non-small cell lung cancer. The method was immunoSEQ multiplex PCR; TCRdb's version includes in-frame clones alone and lacks a portion of them. The table includes 25,000 to 35,000 clones, over 80% detected once. The sample was peripheral blood mononuclear cells, taken before any cancer treatment. The receptors come from a woman aged 40-70 years with stage III lung adenocarcinoma.

The chain joins TRBV18 to TRBJ2-5; TRBD2 matches 9 bases. CDR1 is KGHSH and CDR2 is LQKENI in the germline V gene. V shed 4 bases, J shed 5 bases, and the junction held 5 bases outside the gene matches. This CDR3 is built from 14 residues. CDR3 sequence reads: CASSRSGSTETQYF. As DNA, the CDR3 is TGTGCCAGCTCACGTAGCGGGAGTACGGAGACCCAGTACTTC.

The chain joins TRBV4-2 to TRBJ1-2; a weak D match, TRBD1 (5 bases). CDR3 size: 15 residues. Deletions cut 5 bases from V and 3 bases from J, with 16 bases between. From germline, CDR1 is LGHNA and CDR2 YNFKEQ. CDR3 residues: CASSFRDLGHYGYTF. CDR3 in DNA: TGTGCCAGCAGCTTCCGGGACCTAGGGCACTATGGCTACACCTTC.

The genes are TRBV27 and TRBJ1-5; TRBD1 matches at 7 bases. Germline CDR1 reads MNHEY; CDR2 reads SMNVEV (reference sequence). This CDR3 has 13 amino acids. Losses at the gene ends were 2 bases for V and 7 bases for J; bases not matched to a gene: 2. CDR3 region: CASSLRGQQPQHF. The DNA for the CDR3 is TGTGCCAGCAGTTTAAGGGGGCAACAGCCCCAGCATTTT.

V and J are TRBV28 and TRBJ2-7, with 8 bases fitting TRBD1. V shed 2 bases and J 4 bases; nucleotides not matched to a gene: 4. Germline V gene sequence: CDR1 MDHEN, CDR2 SYDVKM. The CDR3 totals 14 residues. The CDR3 coding sequence is TGTGCCAGCAGTTTAGGTCAGGGGGCGTACGAGCAGTACTTC. This translates into CASSLGQGAYEQYF.

The V and J genes are TRBV30 and TRBJ1-2; possible D gene TRBD1, 5 bases. V lost 5 bases and J lost 5, with 9 bases in between. Germline loops: CDR1 GTSNPN, CDR2 SVGIG (reference sequence). The CDR3 loop spans 11 amino acids. The CDR3 loop is CAWDRIYGYTF. CDR3 nucleotide sequence: TGTGCCTGGGACAGAATTTATGGCTACACCTTC.

This sequence joins TRBV5-4 and TRBJ1-2; D ambiguous. Germline lookup yields CDR1 SGHNT and CDR2 YYREEE (reference sequence). Trimming cost V 0 bases and J 0 bases, with 6 bases left between them. The length of the CDR3 is 14 residues. DNA of the CDR3: TGTGCCAGCAGCTTGGATCAAGCTAACTATGGCTACACCTTC. Protein sequence: CASSLDQANYGYTF.

This chain uses TRBV15 with TRBJ2-5; 8 nucleotides line up with TRBD2. Germline CDR1 LNHNV, CDR2 YYDKDF (reference sequence). With 0 bases clipped from V and 4 bases from J, the junction kept 4 bases outside the gene matches. There are 15 residues in the CDR3. The CDR3 DNA reads TGTGCCACCAGCAGAGAACGGGGGGGTTTAGAGACCCAGTACTTC. As protein: CATSRERGGLETQYF. Complete variable domain (other parts from reference TRBV15 and TRBJ2-5): DAMVIQNPRYQVTQFGKPVTLSCSQTLNHNVMYWYQQKSSQAPKLLFHYYDKDFNNEADTPDNFQSRRPNTSFCFLDIRSPGLGDTAMYLCATSRERGGLETQYFGPGTRLLVL.

The chain is built from TRBV10-3 and TRBJ1-3; the D is unclear. CDR3 size: 13 residues. The ends were cut back, 3 bases at V and 5 bases at J, with 8 bases in the middle. The germline gives CDR1 ENHRY, CDR2 SYGVKD. CDR3 loop: CAISEGRRNTIYF. CDR3 bases: TGTGCCATCAGTGAAGGACGGAGAAACACCATATATTTT.

The chain couples TRBV5-4 to TRBJ1-2; the D is unclear. Per the germline V gene, CDR1 is SGHNT and CDR2 is YYREEE (reference sequence). CDR3 length equals 13 residues. V was shortened by 2 bases and J by 2 bases, with 7 bases between the two germline ends. The CDR3 DNA is TGTGCCAGCAGCTTAAAGCCCAACTATGGCTACACCTTC. Its protein product is CASSLKPNYGYTF. Full variable domain (missing parts from reference TRBV5-4 and TRBJ1-2): ETGVTQSPTHLIKTRGQQVTLRCSSQSGHNTVSWYQQALGQGPQFIFQYYREEENGRGNFPPRFSGLQFPNYSSELNVNALELDDSALYLCASSLKPNYGYTFGSGTRLTVV.

The chain joins TRBV27 to TRBJ2-3, with 7 bases identical to TRBD1. Germline V gene data show CDR1 as MNHEY and CDR2 as SMNVEV (reference sequence). The CDR3 length is 13 residues. The V and J ends lost 4 bases and 5 bases, in that order; junction bases with no gene match: 3. Here the CDR3 DNA reads TGTGCCAGCAGTTCCGACAGGGTAGATACGCAGTATTTT. As protein: CASSSDRVDTQYF.

This clone occurred once. This CDR3 is CASSYLSGYNEQFF. The CDR3 nucleotides are TGTGCCAGCAGTTACCTCAGCGGTTACAATGAGCAGTTCTTC. The chain uses TRBV6-5 and TRBJ2-1; D perhaps matches TRBD2 (5 bases). Trimming shortened V by 2 bases and J by 4 bases, and 9 bases separated the two germline ends. The CDR3 is 14 residues long. Germline-derived CDR1 and CDR2 are MNHEY and SVGAGI.

The chain has TRBV18 and TRBJ1-1; D ambiguous. The CDR3 runs to 15 residues. The germline V gene encodes CDR1 KGHSH and CDR2 LQKENI. Trimming cost V 2 bases and J 0 bases, with 10 bases left between them. The CDR3 loop reads CASSPVTPMNTEAFF. In DNA form, the CDR3 reads TGTGCCAGCTCACCAGTCACCCCTATGAACACTGAAGCTTTCTTT.

V usage is TRBV7-2 and J usage is TRBJ2-7; 8 bases are a match to TRBD2. The germline V gene has CDR1 SGHTA and CDR2 FQGNSA. V lost 3 bases and J lost 1; bases outside the gene matches: 5. The length of the CDR3 is 15 residues. CDR3 sequence (DNA): TGTGCCAGCAGCTTTGGGGCGGGAGGATCCTACGAGCAGTACTTC. This sequence encodes CASSFGAGGSYEQYF.